This is a list of T cell receptor beta chains from one sample in a study of control samples from healthy donors and cancer patients. The data were produced by immunoSEQ multiplex PCR, yet TCRdb's version contains in-frame clones alone and is incomplete. The table lists roughly 43,000 clones, about 94% of them singletons. Material: blood. The receptors come from a man aged 55 to 70 in good health. The CDR3 runs from the conserved cysteine through the conserved F or W. The D gene is left open where the match is weak.

d_call	v_call	j_call	cdr3_aa	cdr3_nt
TRBD1	TRBV25-1	TRBJ2-5	CASSTTDRQETQYF	TGTGCCAGCAGTACAACGGACAGGCAAGAGACCCAGTACTTC
NA	TRBV27	TRBJ2-1	CASRSLGKGDEQFF	TGTGCCAGCAGATCCCTAGGGAAAGGGGATGAGCAGTTCTTC
NA	TRBV7-9	TRBJ1-1	CASSYLVNTEAFF	TGTGCCAGCAGCTATTTAGTTAACACTGAAGCTTTCTTT
NA	TRBV30	TRBJ1-1	CAWRAGDPGAFF	TGTGCCTGGAGAGCGGGGGACCCCGGAGCTTTCTTT
NA	TRBV30	TRBJ1-2	CAWSVFMGAGLNYGYTF	TGTGCCTGGAGTGTATTTATGGGGGCCGGATTAAACTATGGCTACACCTTC
TRBD1	TRBV5-4	TRBJ1-4	CASSSQGAANEKLFF	TGTGCCAGCAGCTCCCAGGGGGCGGCTAATGAAAAACTGTTTTTT
TRBD1	TRBV27	TRBJ2-5	CASSLSRGQTQYF	TGTGCCAGCAGTTTATCCAGGGGGCAGACCCAGTACTTC
NA	TRBV6-5	TRBJ1-1	CASQGWGNTEAFF	TGTGCCAGCCAAGGCTGGGGGAACACTGAAGCTTTCTTT
TRBD2	TRBV27	TRBJ2-7	CASSPGLARHFEQYF	TGTGCCAGCAGCCCTGGACTAGCACGTCACTTCGAGCAGTACTTC
NA	TRBV12-3/TRBV12-4	TRBJ1-5	CASNTGGNQPQHF	TGTGCCAGCAATACAGGTGGCAATCAGCCCCAGCATTTT
NA	TRBV7-2	TRBJ2-7	CASSLSSYEQYF	TGTGCCAGCAGCCTCTCGAGCTACGAGCAGTACTTC